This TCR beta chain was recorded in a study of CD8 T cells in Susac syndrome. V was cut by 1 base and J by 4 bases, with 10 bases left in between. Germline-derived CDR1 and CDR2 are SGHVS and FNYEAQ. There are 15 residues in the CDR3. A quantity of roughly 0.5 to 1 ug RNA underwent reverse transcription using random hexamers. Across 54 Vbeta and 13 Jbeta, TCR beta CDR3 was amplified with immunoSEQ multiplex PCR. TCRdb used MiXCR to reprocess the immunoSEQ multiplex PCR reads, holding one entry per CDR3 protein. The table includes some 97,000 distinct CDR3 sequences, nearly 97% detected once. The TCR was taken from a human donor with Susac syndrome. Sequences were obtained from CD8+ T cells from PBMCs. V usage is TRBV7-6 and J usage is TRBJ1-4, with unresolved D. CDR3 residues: CASSLEPGFNEKLFF. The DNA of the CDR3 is TGTGCCAGCAGCTTAGAGCCGGGGTTTAATGAAAAACTGTTTTTT.